These 17 T cell receptor beta chains came from one sample sequenced in a study of neurological immune-mediated disorders (dated by TCRdb to the late 2010s). To prepare the library, 5' RACE was applied. This sample was sequenced with an Illumina HiSeq 2500. TCRdb reprocessing: public reads trimmed at Q25 with fastp, clones called with MiXCR, in-frame beta chains kept. Merged by CDR3 protein, the rows form single entries marked with the most common genes and DNA. This sample has some 54,000 distinct CDR3 sequences in its table, and about 10% of those were observed once. The leading ten clones occupy 5% to 8.5% of the sample. This specimen's time point label, per the study, means: longitudinal time-point 1 (baseline). The specimen sequenced was PBMCs. These receptors were obtained from a male donor with HTLV-1-associated myelopathy (HAM/TSP).

In this sample, this clonotype turned up a few times. Here the CDR3 reads CSARNPSGLTQYF. The CDR3 nucleotides read TGCAGTGCTAGAAATCCCTCGGGTTTGACCCAGTACTTC. This chain links TRBV20-1 with TRBJ2-5; no firm D call. Deletions cut 2 bases from V and 7 bases from J, with 14 bases between. The CDR3 has 13 residues. Germline V gene data show CDR1 as DFQATT and CDR2 as SNEGSKA (reference sequence).

The sample holds many counts of this clonotype. This chain links TRBV7-2 with TRBJ2-5, with 8 bases that match TRBD2. Trimming took 3 bases from V and 3 from J; bases not matched to a gene: 0. The CDR3 loop spans 13 amino acids. Germline V gene lookup returns CDR1 SGHTA and CDR2 FQGNSA. The CDR3 region is CASSLTSEETQYF. In nucleotides, the CDR3 is TGTGCCAGCAGCTTGACTAGCGAAGAGACCCAGTACTTC. The full variable domain, with the rest looked up from reference TRBV7-2 and TRBJ2-5, is GAGVSQSPSNKVTEKGKDVELRCDPISGHTALYWYRQSLGQGLEFLIYFQGNSAPDKSGLPSDRFSAERTGGSVSTLTIQRTQQEDSAVYLCASSLTSEETQYFGPGTRLLVL.

Turning to this clonotype: This may stem from a read error, because a much larger clone lies one nucleotide away. This chain connects TRBV5-1 to TRBJ1-6, with D unresolved. In germline, CDR1 is SGHRS, CDR2 YFSETQ. This CDR3 spans 15 amino acids. As DNA, the CDR3 is TGCGCCAGCTCCGGCGGATCCGATTATAATTCACCCATCCACTTT. The encoded protein is CASSGGSDYNSPIHF.

There are many counts of this clonotype. The J gene is TRBJ1-4, the V gene TRBV11-3; D possibly corresponds to TRBD1 (5 bases). Looked up from germline, CDR1 is SGHNT and CDR2 is YENEEA. The CDR3 is made up of 16 amino acids. Trimming left V 5 bases short and J 2 bases short, with 15 bases between. CDR3 DNA sequence: TGTGCCAGCAGCCTCGGGAGGGGACGGACTAATGAAAAACTGTTTTTT. As protein: CASSLGRGRTNEKLFF. Filled out from reference TRBV11-3 and TRBJ1-4, the complete variable domain reads EAGVVQSPRYKIIEKKQPVAFWCNPISGHNTLYWYLQNLGQGPELLIRYENEEAVDDSQLPKDRFSAERLKGVDSTLKIQPAELGDSAVYLCASSLGRGRTNEKLFFGSGTQLSVL.

This clonotype was counted ten times or more. The chain joins TRBV12-3 or TRBV12-4 to TRBJ2-3; TRBD1 might be the D (5 bases). The CDR3 totals 18 residues. Trimming took off 5 bases at V and 0 bases at J, with 21 bases between the two ends. The DNA for the CDR3 is TGTGCCAGCAGTCCCAAACTCGGAAAGACAGCTAGCACAGATACGCAGTATTTT. Protein: CASSPKLGKTASTDTQYF.

In this sample, this clonotype turned up many times. The chain is built from TRBV7-9 and TRBJ1-6, with D hard to call. This CDR3 has 14 residues. The V end was cut by 1 base, the J end by 9 bases, with 10 bases between. Germline V gives CDR1 SEHNR, CDR2 FQNEAQ (reference sequence). Written as DNA, the CDR3 is TGTGCCAGCAGCTTAGGCGGCGGCGGTTCACCCCTCCACTTT. Residues: CASSLGGGGSPLHF.

This clonotype was seen at least ten times. This rearrangement joins TRBV9 to TRBJ2-1; D is ambiguous. Trimming took 1 base from V and 8 from J, leaving 7 bases between them. The CDR3 totals 12 residues. The germline gives CDR1 SGDLS, CDR2 YYNGEE. CDR3 region: CASSVLNHEQFF. The CDR3 bases are TGTGCCAGCAGCGTACTAAATCATGAGCAGTTCTTC.

This clonotype was observed at least ten times. The genes are TRBV12-3 or TRBV12-4 and TRBJ2-5, with a possible D match to TRBD1 (5 bases). This CDR3 spans 14 amino acids. V dropped 2 bases and J dropped 1 base, with 8 bases sitting between them. The chain's CDR3 is CASSLQTVQETQYF. For the CDR3, the DNA is TGTGCCAGCAGTTTACAGACAGTCCAAGAGACCCAGTACTTC.

This clonotype was counted ten times or more. The J gene is TRBJ2-6, the V gene TRBV30; D possibly uses TRBD1 or TRBD2 (5 bases each). Germline V lookup: CDR1 GTSNPN, CDR2 SVGIG (reference sequence). CDR3 size: 16 residues. V lost 5 bases and J lost 0, with 14 bases in between. The DNA of the CDR3 is TGTGCCTGGGGGGACCCATATGGCTCTGGGGCCAACGTCCTGACTTTC. It encodes CAWGDPYGSGANVLTF. The entire variable domain, with the rest obtained from reference TRBV30 and TRBJ2-6, is as follows: SQTIHQWPATLVQPVGSPLSLECTVEGTSNPNLYWYRQAAGRGLQLLFYSVGIGQISSEVPQNLSASRPQDRQFILSSKKLLLSDSGFYLCAWGDPYGSGANVLTFGAGSRLTVL.

This clonotype was counted many times. V is TRBV7-6 and J is TRBJ2-5; 11 bases agree with TRBD2. Trimming took 1 base from V and 4 from J; bases not matched to a gene: 8. This CDR3 region has 17 residues. Per germline, CDR1 SGHVS and CDR2 FNYEAQ. In DNA, the CDR3 is TGTGCCAGCAGCTTAGTACTAGCGGGGGAATTTCGAGAGACCCAGTACTTC. Translation gives CASSLVLAGEFRETQYF.

This clonotype was picked up many times. The CDR3 DNA follows: TGCGCCAGCAGCCAATACCAGGGGGTCACTGAAGCTTTCTTT. It codes for CASSQYQGVTEAFF. The V gene is TRBV5-1, the J gene TRBJ1-1, with 7 nucleotides matching TRBD1. V lost 4 bases and J lost 4; bases outside the gene matches: 7. The CDR3 consists of 14 residues. The V gene's germline CDR1 is SGHRS and CDR2 YFSETQ.

The chain links TRBV4-3 to TRBJ2-7, with D unresolved. This CDR3 region has 15 residues. Germline V gene data show CDR1 as LGHNA and CDR2 as YSLEER. The germline V and J ends were trimmed by 0 bases and 2 bases, with 11 bases remaining between them. The CDR3 loop reads CASSQDSKGAYEQYF. The CDR3 nucleotides are TGCGCCAGCAGCCAAGATTCTAAAGGCGCCTACGAGCAGTACTTC.

This clonotype was counted at least ten times. The DNA of the CDR3 is TGCAGTGCTAGAGACCCCGGGTCATCAACTAATGAAAAACTGTTTTTT. Encoded protein: CSARDPGSSTNEKLFF. The chain combines TRBV20-1 with TRBJ1-4; D unresolved. Germline V gene lookup returns CDR1 DFQATT and CDR2 SNEGSKA (reference sequence). The V and J ends lost 0 bases and 0 bases respectively, with 11 bases between them. This CDR3 contains 16 residues.

Many counts were recorded for this clonotype. The chain couples TRBV20-1 to TRBJ2-7, with no clear D. The CDR3 length is 13 residues. CDR1 DFQATT and CDR2 SNEGSKA come from the germline V gene (reference sequence). V was clipped by 4 bases and J by 0 bases, with 10 bases between them. The CDR3 DNA follows: TGCAGTGCTATCAGTTTATCCTCCTACGAGCAGTACTTC. Translated: CSAISLSSYEQYF.

This clonotype was seen repeatedly, ten times or more. V is TRBV9 and J is TRBJ2-2; 8 positions agree with TRBD2. This CDR3 is built from 16 residues. Trimming removed 0 bases from V and 6 bases from J; junction bases left unmatched: 7. The germline CDR1 and CDR2 sequences are SGDLS and YYNGEE. The CDR3, as DNA: TGTGCCAGCAGCGTAGCTTCGGGACTAGGCGCCGGGGAGCTGTTTTTT. This codes for CASSVASGLGAGELFF.

Many counts were recorded for this clonotype. The J gene is TRBJ2-1, the V gene TRBV12-3 or TRBV12-4, with D perhaps TRBD1 or TRBD2 (6 bases each). CDR3 length equals 13 residues. V lost 3 bases and J lost 9, with 12 bases in between. The CDR3 sequence is CASSFPGAGEQFF. The CDR3 DNA reads as TGTGCCAGCAGTTTTCCGGGGGCGGGTGAGCAGTTCTTC.

This clonotype was detected ten times or more. The chain recombines TRBV5-1 with TRBJ2-2; D is perhaps TRBD2 (6 bases). The CDR3 is 16 residues long. Trimming cost V 1 base and J 1 base, with 11 bases left between them. CDR1 and CDR2 from the germline V gene are SGHRS and YFSETQ. CDR3 protein: CASSLRLVGNTGELFF. In nucleotides, the CDR3 is TGCGCCAGCAGCTTGAGACTAGTGGGGAACACCGGGGAGCTGTTTTTT.